This TCR beta chain was identified during a study of blood T cells in healthy people across ages. In the study overall: Template-switching capture recovered about one barcoded beta molecule per two T cells.

The germline gives CDR1 DFQATT, CDR2 SNEGSKA (reference sequence). V was shortened by 6 bases and J by 5 bases, with 19 bases between the two germline ends. The CDR3 is 14 residues long. Alongside a J-beta primer mix, a sample-barcoded 5' primer served in a second PCR lasting roughly 7 to 11 cycles. TCRdb ran MiXCR on the 5' RACE reads and lists one entry per CDR3 protein. The table lists about a million distinct CDR3 sequences, more than 30% of them singletons, with around 12% in the top ten. Collection of 8.5 to 10 milliliters of peripheral blood was performed for each donor. The sample comprised blood. The V and J genes are TRBV20-1 and TRBJ2-5; a possible D gene is TRBD2 (5 bases). The clonotype originates from a man between 18 and 29 years old in good health. DNA for the CDR3: TGCAGTGCGCTGCCAGGCCTAGCATACGAGACCCAGTACTTC. Protein product: CSALPGLAYETQYF.